The 32 T cell receptor beta chains reported below all come from one sample, sequenced in a study of blood T cell repertoires in COVID-19. Clones were read by immunoSEQ multiplex PCR, and TCRdb kept only the in-frame ones, dropping some. Of some 360,000 clones listed, roughly 86% are singletons. The specimen sequenced was PBMCs or T cells enriched from blood (not recorded which). These TCRs come from a woman in her 30s who had been exposed to COVID-19.

This clone was detected once. The chain links TRBV7-3 to TRBJ2-3, with 10 bases matching TRBD2. V was pared by 5 bases and J by 3 bases, with 11 bases of the junction left unmatched. The germline V gene encodes CDR1 SGHTA and CDR2 FQGTGA. This CDR3 comprises 17 residues. CDR3 sequence: CASSTPGGLAETDTQYF. The CDR3 region has the DNA TGTGCCAGCAGCACCCCGGGCGGACTAGCGGAGACAGATACGCAGTATTTT.

This chain's CDR3 is CASSPTAGVLEQFF. The CDR3 region has the DNA TGCGCCAGCAGCCCTACAGCGGGAGTGCTTGAGCAGTTCTTC. V usage is TRBV5-1 and J usage is TRBJ2-1; TRBD2 matches 8 bases. Germline values: CDR1 SGHRS, CDR2 YFSETQ. CDR3 length: 14 amino acids. Losses at the gene ends were 4 bases for V and 9 bases for J; bases not matched to a gene: 9.

CDR3 coding DNA: TGTGCCAGTAGTATCGGACTAGCAGACGGAGAGACCCAGTACTTC. Its protein product is CASSIGLADGETQYF. The chain uses TRBV19 and TRBJ2-5, with 8 bases matching TRBD2. Germline CDR1 and CDR2: LNHDA and SQIVND (reference sequence). Unmatched junction bases numbered 7, after V lost 3 bases and J lost 4 bases. The CDR3 is 15 residues long.

The genes are TRBV10-3 and TRBJ1-2; tentative D call: TRBD1 (5 bases). This CDR3 spans 16 amino acids. CDR1 and CDR2 (germline): ENHRY, SYGVKD. Trimming removed 6 bases at V and 4 bases at J, with 21 bases between. The CDR3 nucleotides are TGTGCCATCAGCCGCTCCGGGACGGGAGGCTCCTATGGCTACACCTTC. This codes for CAISRSGTGGSYGYTF.

The genes are TRBV19 and TRBJ2-3, with TRBD2 identical over 8 bases. J lost 2 bases, V lost 9 bases, and 1 base had no gene match. Per the germline V gene, CDR1 is LNHDA and CDR2 is SQIVND (reference sequence). The CDR3 loop spans 12 amino acids. CDR3 nucleotides: TGTGCCAGCGGGAGGGCCACAGATACGCAGTATTTT. Protein product: CASGRATDTQYF. Full variable domain (remainder filled in from reference TRBV19 and TRBJ2-3): DGGITQSPKYLFRKEGQNVTLSCEQNLNHDAMYWYRQDPGQGLRLIYYSQIVNDFQKGDIAEGYSVSREKKESFPLTVTSAQKNPTAFYLCASGRATDTQYFGPGTRLTVL.

A single count supports this clone. V and J are TRBV2 and TRBJ2-1; weak D call: TRBD1 (6 bases). The length of the CDR3 is 10 residues. Per the germline V gene, CDR1 is SNHLY and CDR2 is FYNNEI. V was shortened by 9 bases and J by 6 bases, with 6 bases between the two germline ends. The CDR3 coding sequence is TGTGCCAGAGGGGGCAATGAGCAGTTCTTC. Encoded protein: CARGGNEQFF.

The genes are TRBV3-1 (or the pseudogene TRBV3-2) and TRBJ2-7; 7 bases match TRBD2. CDR3 length: 12 residues. Germline loops: CDR1 LGHDT, CDR2 YNNKEL (reference sequence). Trimming took 3 bases from V and 8 from J; bases not matched to a gene: 4. CDR3 DNA: TGTGCCAGCAGCCAGGCGGGAGAAAAGCAGTACTTC. This codes for CASSQAGEKQYF.

The chain combines TRBV9 with TRBJ1-4, with D perhaps matching TRBD1 (5 bases). The CDR3 loop spans 15 amino acids. V was pared by 3 bases and J by 8 bases, with 17 bases between. The germline gives CDR1 SGDLS, CDR2 YYNGEE. This CDR3 reads CASSATALEGEKLFF. CDR3 nucleotide sequence: TGTGCCAGCAGCGCTACCGCATTGGAGGGGGAAAAACTGTTTTTT.

The chain uses TRBV5-1 and TRBJ1-2; D remains unclear. V lost 4 bases to trimming and J lost 4 bases, with 8 bases between them. The CDR3 consists of 12 residues. The germline CDR1 and CDR2 sequences are SGHRS and YFSETQ. The CDR3 DNA follows: TGCGCCAGCAGCGGCCTTGTCTATGGCTACACCTTC. As protein: CASSGLVYGYTF. Variable domain in full (rest from reference TRBV5-1 and TRBJ1-2): KAGVTQTPRYLIKTRGQQVTLSCSPISGHRSVSWYQQTPGQGLQFLFEYFSETQRNKGNFPGRFSGRQFSNSRSEMNVSTLELGDSALYLCASSGLVYGYTFGSGTRLTVV.

The rearrangement uses TRBV29-1 and TRBJ2-7; a possible D gene is TRBD1 (7 bases). The V gene's germline CDR1 is SQVTM and CDR2 ANQGSEA. CDR3 length equals 15 residues. Trimming took 7 bases from V and 3 from J, leaving 22 bases between them. As DNA, the CDR3 is TGCAGCGCTAGCGATGGACAGGCTGGGGACTACGAGCAGTACTTC. Encoded protein: CSASDGQAGDYEQYF.

The chain uses TRBV5-1 and TRBJ2-7, with TRBD1 identical over 9 bases. Germline CDR1 is SGHRS and CDR2 is YFSETQ. The CDR3 is 15 residues long. V shed 3 bases, J shed 2 bases, and the junction held 6 bases outside the gene matches. The CDR3 loop reads CASSWGGTGTYEQYF. As DNA, the CDR3 is TGCGCCAGCAGCTGGGGCGGGACAGGGACCTACGAGCAGTACTTC.

The CDR3 DNA is TGTGCCAGCTCACCGTCGTCGGACACGCGATCTTGGCCCCAGCATTTT. It codes for CASSPSSDTRSWPQHF. This chain links TRBV18 with TRBJ1-5; weak D call: TRBD1 (5 bases). The CDR3 runs 16 residues. V lost 3 bases and J lost 9, with 21 bases in between. CDR1 is KGHSH, CDR2 LQKENI, per germline.

The rearrangement uses TRBV7-9 and TRBJ1-3; D unclear. This CDR3 is built from 15 residues. The germline gives CDR1 SEHNR, CDR2 FQNEAQ (reference sequence). V lost 4 bases, J lost 0 bases, and 10 bases lay in between. CDR3: CASSYDISSGNTIYF. In DNA, the CDR3 is TGTGCCAGCAGCTACGACATATCCTCTGGAAACACCATATATTTT. Looking up the rest from reference TRBV7-9 and TRBJ1-3 gives the full variable domain: DTGVSQNPRHKITKRGQNVTFRCDPISEHNRLYWYRQTLGQGPEFLTYFQNEAQLEKSRLLSDRFSAERPKGSFSTLEIQRTEQGDSAMYLCASSYDISSGNTIYFGEGSWLTVV.

V gene TRBV5-1 combines with J gene TRBJ2-6, with 7 positions matching TRBD1. V shed 0 bases and J 2 bases; nucleotides not matched to a gene: 2. Germline V CDR1 and CDR2: SGHRS, YFSETQ. The length of the CDR3 is 16 residues. The CDR3 spells CASSLDRGPGANVLTF. CDR3 coding DNA: TGCGCCAGCAGCTTGGACAGGGGCCCTGGGGCCAACGTCCTGACTTTC.

V and J are TRBV5-1 and TRBJ1-3; 10 bases agree with TRBD1. V was pared by 7 bases and J by 5 bases, with 9 bases of the junction left unmatched. Germline V gene lookup returns CDR1 SGHRS and CDR2 YFSETQ. This CDR3 has 15 residues. Written as DNA, the CDR3 is TGCGCCAGCTTTTCTGGACAGGGGGATAGAAACACCATATATTTT. It specifies CASFSGQGDRNTIYF. Full variable domain (outside the CDR3, taken from reference TRBV5-1 and TRBJ1-3): KAGVTQTPRYLIKTRGQQVTLSCSPISGHRSVSWYQQTPGQGLQFLFEYFSETQRNKGNFPGRFSGRQFSNSRSEMNVSTLELGDSALYLCASFSGQGDRNTIYFGEGSWLTVV.

CDR3 protein: CASRGSSSTDTQYF. The DNA for the CDR3 is TGTGCCAGCAGGGGGAGTTCTAGCACAGATACGCAGTATTTT. The gene calls are TRBV2 and TRBJ2-3; D possibly corresponds to TRBD2 (5 bases). The germline V gene encodes CDR1 SNHLY and CDR2 FYNNEI. Trimming removed 6 bases from V and 0 bases from J, with 10 bases in between. The CDR3 contains 14 residues.

The chain uses TRBV12-3 or TRBV12-4 and TRBJ2-1; D uncertain. The germline V and J ends were trimmed by 3 bases and 3 bases, with 6 bases remaining between them. CDR3 size: 13 residues. The CDR3 nucleotides read TGTGCCAGCAGTTTTATCCTCTACAATGAGCAGTTCTTC. Translated, it gives CASSFILYNEQFF.

The chain uses TRBV12-5 and TRBJ2-3; no reliable D call. The germline gives CDR1 LGHNT, CDR2 FRNRAP. This CDR3 is 13 amino acids long. V was shortened by 1 base and J by 2 bases, with 4 bases between the two germline ends. CDR3 in DNA: TGTGCTAGTGGTTTGGGACTCACAGATACGCAGTATTTT. Translated, it gives CASGLGLTDTQYF.

This chain links TRBV24-1 with TRBJ1-2; the match to TRBD1 covers 11 bases. This CDR3 region has 14 residues. Germline assignment: CDR1 KGHDR and CDR2 SFDVKD. V was clipped by 3 bases and J by 8 bases; unmatched bases: 4. CDR3 residues: CATSDGQGAGGYTF. The CDR3 bases are TGTGCCACCAGTGATGGACAGGGGGCGGGAGGCTACACCTTC.

The chain's CDR3 is CASSQEVSGTYNEQFF. The CDR3, as DNA: TGTGCCAGCAGCCAAGAGGTTAGCGGGACCTACAATGAGCAGTTCTTC. This chain joins TRBV4-2 and TRBJ2-1, with TRBD2 identical over 8 bases. V shed 0 bases and J 2 bases; nucleotides not matched to a gene: 3. Germline-derived CDR1 and CDR2 are LGHNA and YNFKEQ. CDR3 size: 16 residues.

This chain connects TRBV5-6 to TRBJ2-7; weak D call: TRBD2 (6 bases). Trimming stripped 2 bases from V and 3 bases from J, with 15 bases between. The CDR3 has 15 amino acids. Looked up from germline, CDR1 is SGHDT and CDR2 is YYEEEE. In DNA form, the CDR3 reads TGTGCCAGCAGCTTCGAGGGTAGCGGTTACTACGAGCAGTACTTC. As protein: CASSFEGSGYYEQYF.

This chain connects TRBV15 to TRBJ2-5, with a possible D match to TRBD1 (7 bases). Trimming cost V 3 bases and J 5 bases, with 16 bases left between them. Germline CDR1 is LNHNV and CDR2 is YYDKDF (reference sequence). CDR3 length: 15 residues. CDR3 sequence: CATSRGRGALETQYF. For the CDR3, the DNA is TGTGCCACCAGCAGGGGCAGGGGGGCGTTGGAGACCCAGTACTTC.

The V gene is TRBV15, the J gene TRBJ2-1; tentative D call: TRBD1 (6 bases). This CDR3 contains 15 residues. The V gene lost 4 bases and the J gene lost 8 bases, with 18 bases spanning the gap. Germline CDR1 LNHNV, CDR2 YYDKDF (reference sequence). The CDR3 spells CATSTRLGGSDEQFF. CDR3 DNA: TGTGCCACCAGCACCCGTCTAGGGGGAAGCGATGAGCAGTTCTTC.

The chain joins TRBV28 to TRBJ2-7; tentatively, D is TRBD1 (6 bases). The CDR3 is 14 amino acids. The ends were cut back, 5 bases at V and 1 base at J, with 12 bases in the middle. Per germline, CDR1 MDHEN and CDR2 SYDVKM. The CDR3: CASSHETGSYEQYF. In DNA, the CDR3 is TGTGCCAGCAGTCACGAGACAGGATCCTACGAGCAGTACTTC.

This rearrangement joins TRBV6-5 to TRBJ1-5; TRBD1 matches at 8 bases. Germline V lookup: CDR1 MNHEY, CDR2 SVGAGI. The CDR3 is made up of 15 amino acids. J was trimmed by 5 bases and V by 2 bases; bases with no gene match: 5. The CDR3 spells CASSYMAGGDQPQHF. CDR3 sequence (DNA): TGTGCCAGCAGTTACATGGCAGGGGGCGATCAGCCCCAGCATTTT.

The chain couples TRBV28 to TRBJ1-2; a possible D gene is TRBD1 (6 bases). V lost 4 bases to trimming and J lost 7 bases, with 19 bases between them. Germline V gene data show CDR1 as MDHEN and CDR2 as SYDVKM. This CDR3 contains 15 residues. CDR3 nucleotides: TGTGCCAGCAGTTCCACAGGGCCACAAGGGGTTGGCTACACCTTC. Amino acid sequence: CASSSTGPQGVGYTF.

V usage is TRBV5-4 and J usage is TRBJ2-5; 9 nucleotides align to TRBD2. This CDR3 is 15 amino acids long. The junction had 5 bases not matched to a gene; V was cut back by 0 bases and J by 5 bases. Germline V gene sequence: CDR1 SGHNT, CDR2 YYREEE (reference sequence). The CDR3 reads CASSLVAGGGETQYF. CDR3 nucleotides: TGTGCCAGCAGCTTGGTTGCGGGAGGGGGTGAGACCCAGTACTTC. Full variable domain (missing parts from reference TRBV5-4 and TRBJ2-5): ETGVTQSPTHLIKTRGQQVTLRCSSQSGHNTVSWYQQALGQGPQFIFQYYREEENGRGNFPPRFSGLQFPNYSSELNVNALELDDSALYLCASSLVAGGGETQYFGPGTRLLVL.

V is TRBV28 and J is TRBJ2-5, with 9 bases matching TRBD2. Trimming took 2 bases from V and 0 from J; bases not matched to a gene: 7. Germline V lookup: CDR1 MDHEN, CDR2 SYDVKM. The CDR3 is 17 residues long. CDR3 amino acids: CASSLLIAGAYQETQYF. The DNA for the CDR3 is TGTGCCAGCAGTTTACTAATAGCGGGAGCGTACCAAGAGACCCAGTACTTC. Looking up the rest from reference TRBV28 and TRBJ2-5 gives the full variable domain: DVKVTQSSRYLVKRTGEKVFLECVQDMDHENMFWYRQDPGLGLRLIYFSYDVKMKEKGDIPEGYSVSREKKERFSLILESASTNQTSMYLCASSLLIAGAYQETQYFGPGTRLLVL.

The CDR3 spells CASSGDSSFGTLHF. The CDR3, as DNA: TGTGCCAGCAGCGGGGACAGCTCGTTCGGGACCCTCCACTTT. The chain is built from TRBV9 and TRBJ1-6; 7 bases are a match to TRBD1. Per the germline V gene, CDR1 is SGDLS and CDR2 is YYNGEE. This CDR3 spans 14 amino acids. The ends lost 3 bases at V and 14 bases at J; junction bases unmatched: 11.

CDR3 sequence: CASRLDREYNEQFF. In DNA form, the CDR3 reads TGTGCCAGCCGATTGGACAGGGAATACAATGAGCAGTTCTTC. The V gene is TRBV27, the J gene TRBJ2-1; 8 bases align to TRBD1. The V gene end was trimmed by 8 bases and the J gene end by 4 bases; junction bases not matched to a gene: 7. Germline lookup yields CDR1 MNHEY and CDR2 SMNVEV (reference sequence). This CDR3 comprises 14 residues.

The V gene is TRBV3-1 (or the pseudogene TRBV3-2), the J gene TRBJ2-2; no clear D. The CDR3 runs 14 residues. V was pared by 3 bases and J by 3 bases, with 8 bases between. Germline V CDR1 and CDR2: LGHDT, YNNKEL (reference sequence). CDR3 bases: TGTGCCAGCAGCCAGGCTGTTTACACCGGGGAGCTGTTTTTT. The encoded protein is CASSQAVYTGELFF.

The J gene is TRBJ1-4, the V gene TRBV28, with a possible D match to TRBD1 (5 bases). Germline-derived CDR1 and CDR2 are MDHEN and SYDVKM. V was shortened by 6 bases and J by 2 bases, with 13 bases between the two germline ends. The CDR3 covers 15 residues. CDR3 sequence (DNA): TGTGCCAGCAGCACCCTGTCAGGGACTAATGAAAAACTGTTTTTT. Its protein product is CASSTLSGTNEKLFF. Based on the CDR3 plus reference TRBV28 and TRBJ1-4, the full variable domain is DVKVTQSSRYLVKRTGEKVFLECVQDMDHENMFWYRQDPGLGLRLIYFSYDVKMKEKGDIPEGYSVSREKKERFSLILESASTNQTSMYLCASSTLSGTNEKLFFGSGTQLSVL.